This is a list of T cell receptor beta chains from one sample in a study of CD8 T cells in ankylosing spondylitis. TCRdb fed the 5' RACE reads into MiXCR, producing one record per CDR3 protein. This sample has under 150,000 distinct CDR3 sequences, with over 7% found just once. The source material was blood, either unsorted or a sorted T cell fraction (not recorded which). Every receptor here comes from a male donor with ankylosing spondylitis or in good health (not recorded which). CDR3s include the opening cysteine and the closing phenylalanine or tryptophan. D genes are given only for firm matches. Expanded clones get a size class; other rows say once, few or many, or leave the size out.

d_gene,v_gene,abundance,j_gene,CDR3aa,CDR3nt
TRBD2,TRBV20-1,many,TRBJ2-3,CSARDPGLPTDTQYF,TGCAGTGCTAGAGACCCGGGACTACCCACAGATACGCAGTATTTT
-,TRBV7-2,many,TRBJ2-3,CASSLAGQKYTDTQYF,TGTGCCAGCAGCTTAGCCGGGCAGAAATACACAGATACGCAGTATTTT
-,TRBV5-1,many,TRBJ1-1,CASSPGTVSEAFF,TGCGCCAGCAGCCCCGGGACCGTGTCGGAAGCTTTCTTT
-,TRBV5-1,many,TRBJ1-4,CASSLDRTHEKLFF,TGCGCCAGCAGCTTGGACAGAACTCATGAAAAACTGTTTTTT
-,TRBV12-3/TRBV12-4,-,TRBJ2-5,CASSRKAETQYF,TGTGCCAGCAGTAGGAAGGCCGAGACCCAGTACTTC
TRBD1,TRBV6-1,-,TRBJ2-5,CASRTTTGGQETQYF,TGTGCCAGCAGGACGACGACAGGGGGGCAAGAGACCCAGTACTTC
-,TRBV10-2,-,TRBJ2-7,CASTKNKAGQNYEQYF,TGCGCCAGCACTAAAAATAAGGCAGGCCAAAACTACGAGCAGTACTTC
-,TRBV20-1,many,TRBJ2-1,CSARDFQSSYNEQFF,TGCAGTGCTAGAGATTTCCAATCCTCCTACAATGAGCAGTTCTTC
-,TRBV7-2,many,TRBJ2-3,CASSSNWGTDTQYF,TGTGCCAGCAGTTCGAACTGGGGCACAGATACGCAGTATTTT
-,TRBV7-2,-,TRBJ2-5,CASSLVGAEETQYF,TGTGCCAGCAGCTTAGTAGGAGCTGAAGAGACCCAGTACTTC
-,TRBV29-1,many,TRBJ2-1,CSVEEGAVSRLGSYNEQFF,TGCAGCGTTGAAGAAGGTGCGGTCAGCCGTCTAGGCTCCTACAATGAGCAGTTCTTC